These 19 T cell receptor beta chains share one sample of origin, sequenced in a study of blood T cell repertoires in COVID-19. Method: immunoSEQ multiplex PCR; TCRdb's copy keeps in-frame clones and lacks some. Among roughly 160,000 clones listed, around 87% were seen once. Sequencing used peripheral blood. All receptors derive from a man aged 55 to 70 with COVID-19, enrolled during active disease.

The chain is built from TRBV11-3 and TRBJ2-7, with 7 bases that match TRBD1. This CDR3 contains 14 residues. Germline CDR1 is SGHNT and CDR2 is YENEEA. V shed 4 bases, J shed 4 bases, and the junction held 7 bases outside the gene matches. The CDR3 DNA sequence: TGTGCCAGCAGCTCGGACAGGCTTACGTACGAGCAGTACTTC. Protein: CASSSDRLTYEQYF.

The CDR3 loop is CASSIAATRAYEQYF. The CDR3, as DNA: TGTGCCAGTAGTATAGCGGCGACGAGGGCCTACGAGCAGTACTTC. The rearrangement links TRBV19 to TRBJ2-7; D may be TRBD2 (5 bases). The CDR3 has 15 residues. Trimming took off 1 base at V and 2 bases at J, with 12 bases between the two ends. Germline loops: CDR1 LNHDA, CDR2 SQIVND (reference sequence). Looking up the rest from reference TRBV19 and TRBJ2-7 gives the full variable domain: DGGITQSPKYLFRKEGQNVTLSCEQNLNHDAMYWYRQDPGQGLRLIYYSQIVNDFQKGDIAEGYSVSREKKESFPLTVTSAQKNPTAFYLCASSIAATRAYEQYFGPGTRLTVT.

CDR3 coding DNA: TGTGCCAGCGGCCCCCTGATCTCTGGAAACACCATATATTTT. Translating it yields CASGPLISGNTIYF. The chain uses TRBV7-2 and TRBJ1-3; D call uncertain. Germline CDR1 and CDR2: SGHTA and FQGNSA. The CDR3 is made up of 14 amino acids. V lost 8 bases, J lost 0 bases, and 11 bases lay in between.

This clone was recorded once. The chain's CDR3 is CASSLSEFGYTF. The CDR3 region has the DNA TGTGCCAGCAGTTTAAGTGAGTTCGGCTACACCTTC. The chain links TRBV28 to TRBJ1-2; no definite D call. Germline CDR1 is MDHEN and CDR2 is SYDVKM. The CDR3 sequence is 12 residues long. The ends were cut back, 2 bases at V and 8 bases at J, with 9 bases in the middle.

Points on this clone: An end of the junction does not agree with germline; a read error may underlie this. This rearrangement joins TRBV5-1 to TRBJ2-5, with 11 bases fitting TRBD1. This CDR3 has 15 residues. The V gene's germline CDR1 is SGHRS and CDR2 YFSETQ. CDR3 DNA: TGCGCCCGCAGCTCGGGGACAGGGGGGGAAGAGACCCAGTACTTC. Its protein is CARSSGTGGEETQYF. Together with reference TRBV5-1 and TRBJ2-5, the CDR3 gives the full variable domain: KAGVTQTPRYLIKTRGQQVTLSCSPISGHRSVSWYQQTPGQGLQFLFEYFSETQRNKGNFPGRFSGRQFSNSRSEMNVSTLELGDSALYLCARSSGTGGEETQYFGPGTRLLVL.

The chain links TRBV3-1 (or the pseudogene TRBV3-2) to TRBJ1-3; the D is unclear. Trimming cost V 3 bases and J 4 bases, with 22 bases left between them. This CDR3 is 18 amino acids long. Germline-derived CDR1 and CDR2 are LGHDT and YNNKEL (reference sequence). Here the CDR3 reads CASSQLYGRRSEGNTIYF. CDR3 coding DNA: TGTGCCAGCAGCCAGCTCTACGGACGGAGGAGCGAGGGAAACACCATATATTTT.

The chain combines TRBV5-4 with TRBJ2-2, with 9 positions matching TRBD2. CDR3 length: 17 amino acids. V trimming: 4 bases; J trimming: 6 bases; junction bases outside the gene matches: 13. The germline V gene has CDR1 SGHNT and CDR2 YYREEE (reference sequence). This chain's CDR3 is CASSARGAGGSPGELFF. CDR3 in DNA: TGTGCCAGCAGCGCACGGGGAGCGGGAGGATCTCCCGGGGAGCTGTTTTTT.

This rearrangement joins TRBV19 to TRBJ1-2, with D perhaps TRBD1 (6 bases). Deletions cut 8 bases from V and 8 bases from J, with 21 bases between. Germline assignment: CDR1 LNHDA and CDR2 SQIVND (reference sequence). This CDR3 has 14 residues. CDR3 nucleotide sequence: TGTGCCAGTTGGGCCAGGGGAGCAGGGCAGGGCTACACCTTC. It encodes CASWARGAGQGYTF.

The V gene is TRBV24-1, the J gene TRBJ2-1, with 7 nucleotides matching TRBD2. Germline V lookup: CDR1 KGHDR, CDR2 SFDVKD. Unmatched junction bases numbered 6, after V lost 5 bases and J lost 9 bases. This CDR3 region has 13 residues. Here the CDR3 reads CATSVAGVGEQFF. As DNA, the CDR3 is TGTGCCACCAGTGTGGCGGGAGTGGGTGAGCAGTTCTTC.

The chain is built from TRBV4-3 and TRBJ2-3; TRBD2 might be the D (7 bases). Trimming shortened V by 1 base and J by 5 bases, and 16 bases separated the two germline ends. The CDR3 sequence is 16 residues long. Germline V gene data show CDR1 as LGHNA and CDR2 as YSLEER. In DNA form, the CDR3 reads TGCGCCAGCAGCCAAGTGTACGGGGGGACACAAGATACGCAGTATTTT. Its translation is CASSQVYGGTQDTQYF.

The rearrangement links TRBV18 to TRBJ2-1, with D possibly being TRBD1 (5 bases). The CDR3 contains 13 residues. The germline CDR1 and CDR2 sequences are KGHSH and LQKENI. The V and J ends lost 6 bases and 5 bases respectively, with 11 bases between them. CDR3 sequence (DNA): TGTGCCAGCTCCCCTAGACAGAACAATGAGCAGTTCTTC. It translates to CASSPRQNNEQFF.

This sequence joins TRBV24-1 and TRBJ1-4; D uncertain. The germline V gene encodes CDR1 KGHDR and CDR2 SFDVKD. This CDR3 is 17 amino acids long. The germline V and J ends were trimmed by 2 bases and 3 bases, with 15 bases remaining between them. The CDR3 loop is CATSDSGRGKSNEKLFF. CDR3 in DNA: TGTGCCACCAGTGATTCCGGAAGAGGGAAGTCTAATGAAAAACTGTTTTTT.

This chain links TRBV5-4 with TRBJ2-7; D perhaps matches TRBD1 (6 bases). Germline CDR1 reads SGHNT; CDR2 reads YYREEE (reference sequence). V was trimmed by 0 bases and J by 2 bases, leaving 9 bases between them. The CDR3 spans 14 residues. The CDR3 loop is CASSLGQVPYEQYF. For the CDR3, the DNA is TGTGCCAGCAGCTTGGGACAGGTCCCCTACGAGCAGTACTTC.

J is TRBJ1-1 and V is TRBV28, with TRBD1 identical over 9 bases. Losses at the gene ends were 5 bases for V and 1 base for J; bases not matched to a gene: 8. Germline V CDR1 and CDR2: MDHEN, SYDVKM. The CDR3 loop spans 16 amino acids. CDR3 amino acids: CASSQNPGQGNTEAFF. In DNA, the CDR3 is TGTGCCAGCAGTCAGAACCCGGGACAGGGGAACACTGAAGCTTTCTTT. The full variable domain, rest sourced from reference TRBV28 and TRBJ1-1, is DVKVTQSSRYLVKRTGEKVFLECVQDMDHENMFWYRQDPGLGLRLIYFSYDVKMKEKGDIPEGYSVSREKKERFSLILESASTNQTSMYLCASSQNPGQGNTEAFFGQGTRLTVV.

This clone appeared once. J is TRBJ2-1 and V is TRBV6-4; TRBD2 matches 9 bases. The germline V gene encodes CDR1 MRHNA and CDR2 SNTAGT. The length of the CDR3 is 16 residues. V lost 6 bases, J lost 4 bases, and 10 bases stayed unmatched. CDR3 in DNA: TGTGCCAGCAGCCAAACCCCGGCGGGGGGGTACAATGAGCAGTTCTTC. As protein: CASSQTPAGGYNEQFF.

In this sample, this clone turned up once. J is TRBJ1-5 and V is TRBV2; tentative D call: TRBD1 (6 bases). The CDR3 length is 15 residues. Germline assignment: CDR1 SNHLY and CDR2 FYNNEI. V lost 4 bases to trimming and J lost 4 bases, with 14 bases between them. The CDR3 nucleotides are TGTGCCAGCAGTGGGGACCGACAGGTTAATCAGCCCCAGCATTTT. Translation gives CASSGDRQVNQPQHF.

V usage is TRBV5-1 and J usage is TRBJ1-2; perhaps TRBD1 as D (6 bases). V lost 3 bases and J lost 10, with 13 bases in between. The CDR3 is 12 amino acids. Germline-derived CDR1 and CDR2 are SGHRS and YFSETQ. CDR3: CASSSNGDNYTF. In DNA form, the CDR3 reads TGCGCCAGCAGCTCAAATGGGGACAACTACACCTTC.

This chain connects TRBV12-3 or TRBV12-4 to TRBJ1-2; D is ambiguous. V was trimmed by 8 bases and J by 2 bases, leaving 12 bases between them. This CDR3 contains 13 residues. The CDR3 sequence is CASGARVNYGYTF. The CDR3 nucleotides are TGTGCCAGCGGAGCGCGAGTGAACTATGGCTACACCTTC.

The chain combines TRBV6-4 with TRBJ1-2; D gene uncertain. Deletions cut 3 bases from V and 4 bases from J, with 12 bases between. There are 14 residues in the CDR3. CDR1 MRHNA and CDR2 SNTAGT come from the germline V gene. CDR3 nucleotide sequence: TGTGCCAGCAGTGAGGAGGACGGCGGCTATGGCTACACCTTC. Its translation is CASSEEDGGYGYTF.